This TCR beta chain was documented in a study of T cell changes during pregnancy in multiple sclerosis. Here immunoSEQ multiplex PCR was the method, and the copy in TCRdb shows in-frame clones only, minus some. The profile shows 100,000 or so clones, 85% to 95% of them singletons. Trimming shortened V by 0 bases and J by 4 bases, and 7 bases separated the two germline ends. This CDR3 spans 14 amino acids. The germline gives CDR1 SGHDT, CDR2 YYEEEE. The sequence was collected from a female donor with multiple sclerosis, enrolled in a pregnancy study. The sample in question was peripheral blood, obtained in the second trimester of pregnancy. The chain employs TRBV5-6 and TRBJ1-4; D is undetermined. CDR3 in DNA: TGTGCCAGCAGCTTGGGTAGAAATAATGAAAAACTGTTTTTT. It specifies CASSLGRNNEKLFF.